This T cell receptor beta chain stems from a study of T cells expressing NK-cell markers. Study overall: Most of the eight sequenced donors tested HCMV-seropositive; one tested seronegative. Study-wide results and caveats: In roughly six donors, dominant NKG2C+ clonotypes were about 1.0-8% of CD8+ T cells. Clones of NKG2C+ T cells that had expanded were of unclear HCMV specificity. These clonotypes additionally ranked first within the CD3+CD56-NKG2C+ fraction of a handful of donors.

CDR3 length equals 17 residues. CDR1 and CDR2 (germline): SGHDT, YYEEEE. In the case of this clonotype: The antigen is unknown.

Reprocessing the 5' RACE reads, TCRdb reports a single entry for every CDR3 protein and omits DNA. The specimen's table records about 170,000 distinct CDR3 sequences. The sample taken for sequencing was blood T cells: a sorted CD56 or NKG2C T cell subset, CD4+ or CD8+ T cells, or bulk PBMC T cells (not recorded which). The receptor was derived from a man aged 18 to 69 in good health. The rearrangement uses TRBV5-6 and TRBJ1-4. The CDR3 reads CASSLLEGSATNEKLFF.